This passage covers 17 T cell receptor beta chains from one sample sequenced in a study of blood T cell repertoires in COVID-19. TCRdb keeps only in-frame clones here, not all; method: immunoSEQ multiplex PCR. Of some 120,000 clones in the sample, around four fifths are singletons; the top ten hold under 20%. Sequenced: PBMCs or T cells enriched from blood (not recorded which). The receptors here all came from a man aged 25-40 years who had recovered from COVID-19.

CDR3: CASSLPPRYRYNEQFF. The CDR3 bases are TGTGCCAGCAGCCTCCCCCCCAGATACCGCTACAATGAGCAGTTCTTC. The chain has TRBV7-2 and TRBJ2-1; no clear D. V dropped 5 bases and J dropped 3 bases, with 17 bases sitting between them. The CDR3 extends over 16 amino acids. Germline V gives CDR1 SGHTA, CDR2 FQGNSA.

The rearrangement links TRBV7-9 to TRBJ2-5, with TRBD2 as a possible D gene (6 bases). The CDR3 is 14 residues long. V dropped 6 bases and J dropped 5 bases, with 16 bases sitting between them. CDR1 SEHNR and CDR2 FQNEAQ come from the germline V gene (reference sequence). CDR3 bases: TGTGCCAGCAGAAAAAGGACCGGAGGGGAGACCCAGTACTTC. Its translation: CASRKRTGGETQYF.

This clone was seen a single time. The chain carries TRBV7-2 and TRBJ1-1, with 8 bases matching TRBD1. CDR1 is SGHTA and CDR2 is FQGNSA in the germline V gene. J lost 4 bases, V lost 6 bases, and 7 bases had no gene match. This CDR3 is built from 14 residues. The CDR3 region has the DNA TGTGCCAGCAGGGGGCAGGGGGCAGGCACTGAAGCTTTCTTT. Translated: CASRGQGAGTEAFF. Complete variable domain (other parts from reference TRBV7-2 and TRBJ1-1): GAGVSQSPSNKVTEKGKDVELRCDPISGHTALYWYRQSLGQGLEFLIYFQGNSAPDKSGLPSDRFSAERTGGSVSTLTIQRTQQEDSAVYLCASRGQGAGTEAFFGQGTRLTVV.

J is TRBJ2-3 and V is TRBV19; D is ambiguous. CDR1 is LNHDA and CDR2 is SQIVND in the germline V gene (reference sequence). This CDR3 has 13 residues. V was cut by 6 bases and J by 6 bases, with 13 bases left in between. This chain's CDR3 is CASRYPAADTQYF. The CDR3 DNA follows: TGTGCCAGTAGGTATCCCGCCGCGGATACGCAGTATTTT.

The chain recombines TRBV21-1 with TRBJ2-7; whether TRBD2, the table's D call, matches the DNA was not checked. TRBV21-1 is a pseudogene. This CDR3 is built from 15 residues. The CDR3 nucleotides are TGTGCCAGCTTCGAGTCCTACTCTTACTCCTACGAGCAGTACGTC. Its translation: CASFESYSYSYEQYV.

This clone is a singleton in its sample. This sequence joins TRBV2 and TRBJ2-3; 10 bases agree with TRBD1. CDR1 is SNHLY and CDR2 is FYNNEI in the germline V gene. This CDR3 has 14 amino acids. With V trimmed by 8 bases and J by 4 bases, 6 bases remained unmatched. CDR3 protein: CASLTGGGSDTQYF. In DNA, the CDR3 is TGTGCCAGCTTGACAGGGGGCGGGTCAGATACGCAGTATTTT.

The V gene is TRBV19, the J gene TRBJ2-1, with 9 positions matching TRBD2. The CDR3 has 15 amino acids. Germline-derived CDR1 and CDR2 are LNHDA and SQIVND (reference sequence). Trimming took 6 bases from V and 7 from J; bases not matched to a gene: 10. CDR3 in DNA: TGTGCCAGTAGGTTTTTGCGGGAGGGAGGGAATGAGCAGTTCTTC. Its translation: CASRFLREGGNEQFF.

The V call is TRBV5-1, the J call TRBJ2-3; TRBD2 agrees at 7 bases. Germline CDR1 SGHRS, CDR2 YFSETQ. The V segment lost 4 bases and the J segment 1 base; nucleotides outside the gene matches: 9. The CDR3 length is 16 residues. The CDR3: CASSSGTAQGTDTQYF. The CDR3 nucleotides are TGCGCCAGCAGCAGCGGGACGGCCCAGGGCACAGATACGCAGTATTTT.

The chain is built from TRBV11-2 and TRBJ2-5, with 7 nucleotides matching TRBD2. This CDR3 contains 16 residues. J gave up 5 bases and V 1 base, and 10 bases lay outside the gene matches. Germline V lookup: CDR1 SGHAT, CDR2 FQNNGV. CDR3 DNA sequence: TGTGCCAGCAGCTTAGGCCTCGGTGCGGGGGAGGAGACCCAGTACTTC. Protein product: CASSLGLGAGEETQYF. The whole variable domain, filled in from reference TRBV11-2 and TRBJ2-5, reads EAGVAQSPRYKIIEKRQSVAFWCNPISGHATLYWYQQILGQGPKLLIQFQNNGVVDDSQLPKDRFSAERLKGVDSTLKIQPAKLEDSAVYLCASSLGLGAGEETQYFGPGTRLLVL.

The V and J genes are TRBV25-1 and TRBJ1-3, with D possibly being TRBD1 (6 bases). Per the germline V gene, CDR1 is MGHDK and CDR2 is SYGVNS. Trimming removed 1 base at V and 0 bases at J, with 10 bases between. CDR3 length equals 16 residues. The CDR3 protein is CASSESRTVSGNTIYF. CDR3 DNA sequence: TGTGCCAGCAGTGAATCCCGGACAGTCTCTGGAAACACCATATATTTT.

This clone showed up just once. The rearrangement links TRBV13 to TRBJ1-1; the D gene is possibly TRBD1 (5 bases). CDR3 length: 13 amino acids. Germline V gives CDR1 PRHDT, CDR2 FYEKMQ (reference sequence). V gave up 0 bases and J gave up 7 bases, with 9 bases separating them. The CDR3 sequence: CASSLGLGGEAFF. The CDR3 DNA follows: TGTGCCAGCAGCTTAGGCCTGGGGGGTGAAGCTTTCTTT.

The CDR3 sequence is CASRIAGGSYEQYF. The CDR3 bases are TGTGCCAGCAGAATTGCGGGTGGATCCTACGAGCAGTACTTC. This chain links TRBV27 with TRBJ2-7; a weak D match, TRBD2 (5 bases). V was clipped by 6 bases and J by 1 base, with 13 bases between them. The length of the CDR3 is 14 residues. Germline CDR1 and CDR2: MNHEY and SMNVEV (reference sequence).

This clone is a singleton in its sample. This CDR3 is CASSYFSGANTGELFF. In DNA form, the CDR3 reads TGTGCCAGCAGTTATTTTTCAGGGGCGAACACCGGGGAGCTGTTTTTT. V and J are TRBV6-2 or TRBV6-3 and TRBJ2-2; the D gene is possibly TRBD1 (6 bases). The V gene's germline CDR1 is MNHEY and CDR2 SVGEGT. The CDR3 is 16 amino acids. Trimming cost V 3 bases and J 0 bases, with 11 bases left between them.

The chain has TRBV5-1 and TRBJ2-2; TRBD1 matches at 7 bases. CDR1 is SGHRS and CDR2 is YFSETQ in the germline V gene. V lost 2 bases, J lost 5 bases, and 12 bases stayed unmatched. The CDR3 consists of 17 residues. CDR3 sequence: CASSFDRVRSSTGELFF. The DNA of the CDR3 is TGCGCCAGCAGCTTTGACAGGGTCAGGTCAAGTACCGGGGAGCTGTTTTTT. Together with reference TRBV5-1 and TRBJ2-2, the CDR3 gives the full variable domain: KAGVTQTPRYLIKTRGQQVTLSCSPISGHRSVSWYQQTPGQGLQFLFEYFSETQRNKGNFPGRFSGRQFSNSRSEMNVSTLELGDSALYLCASSFDRVRSSTGELFFGEGSRLTVL.

The rearrangement joins TRBV12-5 to TRBJ2-7; 10 bases are shared with TRBD1. V was clipped by 9 bases and J by 6 bases; unmatched bases: 5. CDR3 size: 12 residues. The germline V gene has CDR1 LGHNT and CDR2 FRNRAP. CDR3 sequence (DNA): TGTGCTAGCACAGGACAGGGGGGCGAGCAGTACTTC. It is translated as CASTGQGGEQYF.

The chain combines TRBV2 with TRBJ1-1, with D possibly being TRBD1 (6 bases). Per germline, CDR1 SNHLY and CDR2 FYNNEI. The CDR3 sequence is 13 residues long. Trimming cost V 6 bases and J 1 base, with 9 bases left between them. CDR3 amino acids: CASSRDKNTEAFF. In DNA form, the CDR3 reads TGTGCCAGCAGCCGGGACAAGAACACTGAAGCTTTCTTT.

The chain couples TRBV24-1 to TRBJ2-7; TRBD1 matches at 9 bases. CDR3 size: 20 residues. The germline CDR1 and CDR2 sequences are KGHDR and SFDVKD. CDR3 loop: CATSDRQGERTDRSSHEQYV. The CDR3 DNA reads as TGTGCCACCAGTGATCGACAGGGGGAGCGTACTGACCGGTCCTCCCACGAGCAGTACGTC.